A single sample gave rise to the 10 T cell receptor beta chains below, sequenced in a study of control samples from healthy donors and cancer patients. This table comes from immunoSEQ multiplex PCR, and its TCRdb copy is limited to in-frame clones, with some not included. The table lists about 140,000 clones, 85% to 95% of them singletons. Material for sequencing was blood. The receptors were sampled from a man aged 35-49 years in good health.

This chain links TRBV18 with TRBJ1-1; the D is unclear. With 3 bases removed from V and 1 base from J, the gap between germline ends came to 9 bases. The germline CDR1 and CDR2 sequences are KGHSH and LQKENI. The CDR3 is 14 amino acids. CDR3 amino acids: CASSPPQRNTEAFF. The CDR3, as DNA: TGTGCCAGCTCACCTCCCCAAAGGAACACTGAAGCTTTCTTT.

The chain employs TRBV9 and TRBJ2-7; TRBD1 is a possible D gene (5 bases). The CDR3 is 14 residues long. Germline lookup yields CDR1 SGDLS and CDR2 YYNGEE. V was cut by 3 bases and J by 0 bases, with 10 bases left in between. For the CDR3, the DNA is TGTGCCAGCAGCGCCCAGGGTAGCTCCTACGAGCAGTACTTC. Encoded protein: CASSAQGSSYEQYF. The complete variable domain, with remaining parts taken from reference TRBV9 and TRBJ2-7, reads DSGVTQTPKHLITATGQRVTLRCSPRSGDLSVYWYQQSLDQGLQFLIQYYNGEERAKGNILERFSAQQFPDLHSELNLSSLELGDSALYFCASSAQGSSYEQYFGPGTRLTVT.

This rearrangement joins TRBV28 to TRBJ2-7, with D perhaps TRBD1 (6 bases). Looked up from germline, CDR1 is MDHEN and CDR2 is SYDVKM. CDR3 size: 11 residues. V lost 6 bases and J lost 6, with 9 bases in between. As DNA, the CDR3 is TGTGCCAGCAGCTCAGGGGCCGAGCAGTACTTC. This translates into CASSSGAEQYF. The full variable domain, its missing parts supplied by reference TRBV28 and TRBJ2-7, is DVKVTQSSRYLVKRTGEKVFLECVQDMDHENMFWYRQDPGLGLRLIYFSYDVKMKEKGDIPEGYSVSREKKERFSLILESASTNQTSMYLCASSSGAEQYFGPGTRLTVT.

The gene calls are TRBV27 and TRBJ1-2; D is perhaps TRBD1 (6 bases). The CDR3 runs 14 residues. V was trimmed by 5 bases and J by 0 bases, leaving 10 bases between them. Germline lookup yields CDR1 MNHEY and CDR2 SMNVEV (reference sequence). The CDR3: CASSRQAANYGYTF. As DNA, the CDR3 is TGTGCCAGCAGTAGACAGGCCGCTAACTATGGCTACACCTTC.

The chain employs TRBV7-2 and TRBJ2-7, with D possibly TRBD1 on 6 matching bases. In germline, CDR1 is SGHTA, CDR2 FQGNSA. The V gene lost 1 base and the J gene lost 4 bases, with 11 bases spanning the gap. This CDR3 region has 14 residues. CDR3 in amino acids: CASSLVGTTYEQYF. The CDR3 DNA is TGTGCCAGCAGCTTAGTTGGGACAACATACGAGCAGTACTTC. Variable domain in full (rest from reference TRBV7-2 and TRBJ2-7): GAGVSQSPSNKVTEKGKDVELRCDPISGHTALYWYRQSLGQGLEFLIYFQGNSAPDKSGLPSDRFSAERTGGSVSTLTIQRTQQEDSAVYLCASSLVGTTYEQYFGPGTRLTVT.

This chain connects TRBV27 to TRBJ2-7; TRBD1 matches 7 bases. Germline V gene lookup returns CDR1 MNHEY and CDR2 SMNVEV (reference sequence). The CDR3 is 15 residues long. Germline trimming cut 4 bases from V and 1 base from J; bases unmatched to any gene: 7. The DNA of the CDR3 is TGTGCCAGCAGTTCCCCCGGGACAGTTTCCTACGAGCAGTACTTC. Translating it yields CASSSPGTVSYEQYF.

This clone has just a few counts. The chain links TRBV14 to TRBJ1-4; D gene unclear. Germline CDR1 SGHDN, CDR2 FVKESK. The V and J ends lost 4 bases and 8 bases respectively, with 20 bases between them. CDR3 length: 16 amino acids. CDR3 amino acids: CASSPVGGRMGEKLFF. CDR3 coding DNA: TGTGCCAGCAGCCCAGTTGGAGGGAGAATGGGAGAAAAACTGTTTTTT.

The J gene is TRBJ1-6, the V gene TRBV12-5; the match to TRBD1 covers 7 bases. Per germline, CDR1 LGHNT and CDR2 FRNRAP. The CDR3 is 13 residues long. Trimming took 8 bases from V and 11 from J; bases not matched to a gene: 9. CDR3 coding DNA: TGTGCTAGTCGAGGGGGCGCAGGTGCACCCCTCCACTTT. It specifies CASRGGAGAPLHF.

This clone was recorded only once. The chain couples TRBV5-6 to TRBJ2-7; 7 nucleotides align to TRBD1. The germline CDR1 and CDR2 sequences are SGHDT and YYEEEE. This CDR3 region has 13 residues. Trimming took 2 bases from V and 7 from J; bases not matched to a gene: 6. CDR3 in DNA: TGTGCCAGCAGCTTTACAGGGACAGCTGAGCAGTACTTC. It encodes CASSFTGTAEQYF.

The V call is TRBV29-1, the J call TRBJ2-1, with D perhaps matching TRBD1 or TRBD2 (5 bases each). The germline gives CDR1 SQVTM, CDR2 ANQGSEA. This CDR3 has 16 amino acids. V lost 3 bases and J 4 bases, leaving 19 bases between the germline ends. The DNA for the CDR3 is TGCAGCGTTGAGACCCTCTGGGACGGCGAGTACAATGAGCAGTTCTTC. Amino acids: CSVETLWDGEYNEQFF.